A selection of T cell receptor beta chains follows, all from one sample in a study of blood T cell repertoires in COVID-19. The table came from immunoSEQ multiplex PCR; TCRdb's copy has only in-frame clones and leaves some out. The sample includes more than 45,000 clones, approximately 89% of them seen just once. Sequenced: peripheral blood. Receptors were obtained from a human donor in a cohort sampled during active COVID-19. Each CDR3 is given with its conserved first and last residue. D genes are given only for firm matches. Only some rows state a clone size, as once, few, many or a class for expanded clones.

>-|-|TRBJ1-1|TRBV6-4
TGTGCCAGCATAGGGTCGGAGGGAAGGGACACTGAAGCTTTCTTT
CASIGSEGRDTEAFF
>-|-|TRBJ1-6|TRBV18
TGTGCCAGCTCGGCAGAAGATAATTCACCCCTCCACTTT
CASSAEDNSPLHF
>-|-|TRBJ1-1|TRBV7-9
TGTGCCAGCAGCCCGTTTGTAGGGGGTAACACTGAAGCTTTCTTT
CASSPFVGGNTEAFF
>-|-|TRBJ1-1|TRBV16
TGTGCCAGCAGCCAATCGCGGGGAACTGAAGCTTTCTTT
CASSQSRGTEAFF
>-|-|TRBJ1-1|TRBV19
TGTGCCAGTAGTATCCGGGATTTTGGGCAAACTGAAGCTTTCTTT
CASSIRDFGQTEAFF
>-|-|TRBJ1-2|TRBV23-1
TGCGCCAGCAGTCAATATGAGGGGGGGGACTATGGCTACACCTTC
CASSQYEGGDYGYTF
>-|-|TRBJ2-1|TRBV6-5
TGTGCCAGCACCCCGGGGGACCGCTTGGGGGAGCAGTTCTTC
CASTPGDRLGEQFF
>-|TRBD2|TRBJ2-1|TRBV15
TGTGCCACCAGCGGGCGGACTAGCAGTGAGCAGTTCTTC
CATSGRTSSEQFF
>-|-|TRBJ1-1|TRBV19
TGTGCCAGTAGTCAGCCGAGGCGGGCCACTGAAGCTTTCTTT
CASSQPRRATEAFF
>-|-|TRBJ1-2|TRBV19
TGTGCCAGTAGTAAACGGACAGAGTCTGGCTACACCTTC
CASSKRTESGYTF
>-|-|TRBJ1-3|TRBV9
TGTGCCAGCAGCGTAGGGGGCGTCGGAAACACCATATATTTT
CASSVGGVGNTIYF
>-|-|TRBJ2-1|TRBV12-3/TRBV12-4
TGTGCCAGCAGGGACAGCTTCAATGAGCAGTTCTTC
CASRDSFNEQFF
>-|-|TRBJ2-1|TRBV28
TGTGCCTGCGGATTCTCCTACAATGAGCAGTTCTTC
CACGFSYNEQFF
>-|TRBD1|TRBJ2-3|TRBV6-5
TGTGCCAGCAGTCGGACAGGAATGAGGGCAGATACGCAGTATTTT
CASSRTGMRADTQYF
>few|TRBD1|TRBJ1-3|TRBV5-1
TGCGCCAGCAGCCTTGGGACAGACTCTGGAAACACCATATATTTT
CASSLGTDSGNTIYF
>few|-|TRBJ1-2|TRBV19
TGTGCCAGTAGTATCGCGGAGAGAGGCTACACCTTC
CASSIAERGYTF
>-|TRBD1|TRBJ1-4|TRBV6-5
TGTGCCAGCAGTCTAACACAGGGGGGTAATGAAAAACTGTTTTTT
CASSLTQGGNEKLFF
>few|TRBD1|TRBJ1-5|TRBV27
TGTGCCAGCAGTTTAAAAGGGGGCGCGCATCAGCCCCAGCATTTT
CASSLKGGAHQPQHF
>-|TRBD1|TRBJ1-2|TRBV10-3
TGTGCCATCAGCTCCGATGATGGACAGGGAGGATATGGCTACACCTTC
CAISSDDGQGGYGYTF
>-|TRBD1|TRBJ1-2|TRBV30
TGTGCCTGGGACAGGGGAGACTATGGCTACACCTTC
CAWDRGDYGYTF
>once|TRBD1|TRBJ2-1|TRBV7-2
TGTGCCAGCAAGTTGGGACAGTCGAGCTCCTACAATGAGCAGTTCTTC
CASKLGQSSSYNEQFF
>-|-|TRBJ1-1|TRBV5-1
TGCGCCAGCAGCCCAAGCGAATTCCGGGTGGCTGAAGCTTTCTTT
CASSPSEFRVAEAFF
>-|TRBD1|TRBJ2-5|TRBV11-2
TGTGCCAGCAGCTTCCGACAGGGGACCCAGTACTTC
CASSFRQGTQYF
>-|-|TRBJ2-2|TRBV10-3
TGTGCCATCAGTGAGTCCGGCGGAGCGAACACCGGGGAGCTGTTTTTT
CAISESGGANTGELFF
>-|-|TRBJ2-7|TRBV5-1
TGCGCCAGCAGCTTGGGGTCGAAGACGGGCTACGAGCAGTACTTC
CASSLGSKTGYEQYF
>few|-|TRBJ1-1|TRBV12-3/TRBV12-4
TGTGCCAGCAGTCGACAGAGGAACACTGAAGCTTTCTTT
CASSRQRNTEAFF
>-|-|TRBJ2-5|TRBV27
TGTGCCAGCAGTTTAAGCTACCAAGAGACCCAGTACTTC
CASSLSYQETQYF
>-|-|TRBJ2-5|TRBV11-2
TGTGCCAGCAGCTTCGACAGGACGTACCAAGAGACCCAGTACTTC
CASSFDRTYQETQYF
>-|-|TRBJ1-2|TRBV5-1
TGCGCCAGCAGCTTGGAAGACAGGATGGGCGGCTACACCTTC
CASSLEDRMGGYTF
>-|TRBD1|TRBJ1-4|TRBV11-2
TGTGCCAGCAGCTTTGGACAGGGGGCTGAAAAACTGTTTTTT
CASSFGQGAEKLFF
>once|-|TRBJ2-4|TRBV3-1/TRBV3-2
TGTGCCAGCAGCCAAGCCCCAGTTCGGGAAAACATTCAGTACTTC
CASSQAPVRENIQYF
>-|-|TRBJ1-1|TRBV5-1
TGCGCCAGCTCTTTCGGGGGGACTGAAGCTTTCTTT
CASSFGGTEAFF
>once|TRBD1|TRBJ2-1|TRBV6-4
TGTGCCAGCAGTTACAGGGGGCCTTCCGATGAGCAGTTCTTC
CASSYRGPSDEQFF
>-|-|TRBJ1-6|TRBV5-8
TGTGCCAGCAGCTTGGGCAGCTCCTATAATTCACCCCTCCACTTT
CASSLGSSYNSPLHF
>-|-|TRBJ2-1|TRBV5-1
TGCGCCAGCAGCCTCGGACAGCTATACAATGAGCAGTTCTTC
CASSLGQLYNEQFF
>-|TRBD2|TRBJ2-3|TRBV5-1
TGCGCCAGCAGCGGGCTCATAGCGGGCGTAGATACGCAGTATTTT
CASSGLIAGVDTQYF
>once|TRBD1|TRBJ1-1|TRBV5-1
TGCGCCAGCAGCTTGCGGTCGACAGGGGGCTCGAACACTGAAGCTTTCTTT
CASSLRSTGGSNTEAFF
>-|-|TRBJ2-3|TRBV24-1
TGTGCCACCAGTGATTCAGGGGAGGGTACAGATACGCAGTATTTT
CATSDSGEGTDTQYF
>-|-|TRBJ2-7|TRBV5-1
TGCGCCAGCAGCTCCGACCCAAGTAGCTCCGAGCAGTACTTC
CASSSDPSSSEQYF